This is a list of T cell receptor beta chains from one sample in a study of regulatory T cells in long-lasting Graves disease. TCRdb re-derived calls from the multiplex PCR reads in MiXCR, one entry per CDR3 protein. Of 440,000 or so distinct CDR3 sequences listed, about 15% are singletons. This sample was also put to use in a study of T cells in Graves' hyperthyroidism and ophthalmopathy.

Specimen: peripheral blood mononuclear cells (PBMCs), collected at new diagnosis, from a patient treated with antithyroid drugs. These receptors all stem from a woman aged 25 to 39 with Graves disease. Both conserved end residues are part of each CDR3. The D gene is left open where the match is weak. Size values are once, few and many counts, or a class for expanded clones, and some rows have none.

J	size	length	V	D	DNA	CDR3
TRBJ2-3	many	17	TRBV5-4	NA	TGTGCCAGCAGCTTCTGGCAGGGGGGGTGGGACGCAGATACGCAGTATTTT	CASSFWQGGWDADTQYF
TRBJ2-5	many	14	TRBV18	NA	TGTGCCAGCTCACCACCGAGGGGCCAAGAGACCCAGTACTTC	CASSPPRGQETQYF
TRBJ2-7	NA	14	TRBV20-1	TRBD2	TGCAGTGCTAGAGAGGCGGGAGGGCACTACGAGCAGTACTTC	CSAREAGGHYEQYF
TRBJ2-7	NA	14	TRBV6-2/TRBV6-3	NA	TGTGCCAGCAACCCCCAAGTGGGGAACTACGAGCAGTACTTC	CASNPQVGNYEQYF
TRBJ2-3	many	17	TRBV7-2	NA	TGTGCCAGCAGCTCCCAAGGGGCTAGCGCTTTCACAGATACGCAGTATTTT	CASSSQGASAFTDTQYF
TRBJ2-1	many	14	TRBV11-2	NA	TGTGCCAGCAGGGAGGCCGCGGCCTACAATGAGCAGTTCTTC	CASREAAAYNEQFF
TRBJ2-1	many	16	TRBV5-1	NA	TGCGCCAGCAGCTTGGAGCAGGGTAGCTCCTACAATGAGCAGTTCTTC	CASSLEQGSSYNEQFF
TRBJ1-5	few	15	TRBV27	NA	TGTGCCAGCAGTTTATCGGGTTGGGCCAGTCAGCCCCAGCATTTT	CASSLSGWASQPQHF
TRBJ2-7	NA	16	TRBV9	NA	TGTGCCAGCAGCGTAGCCCCTGGCGGGGCCGCCTACGAGCAGTACTTC	CASSVAPGGAAYEQYF
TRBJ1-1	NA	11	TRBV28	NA	TGTGCCAGCAGTATAATGACTGAAGCTTTCTTT	CASSIMTEAFF
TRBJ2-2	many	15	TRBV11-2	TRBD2	TGTGCCAGCAGCTTAGTTAGACTAGCCACCGGGGAGCTGTTTTTT	CASSLVRLATGELFF
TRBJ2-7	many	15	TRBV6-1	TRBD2	TGTGCCAGCAGTGAATTTGTTCCTAGCGGGGGCGAGCAGTACTTC	CASSEFVPSGGEQYF
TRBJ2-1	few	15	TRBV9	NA	TGTGCCAGCAGCGCCGGGACTTTGGGGAGGAATGAGCAGTTCTTC	CASSAGTLGRNEQFF
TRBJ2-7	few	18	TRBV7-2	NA	TGTGCCAGCAGCCCCGAGCTTCCTTTAACACACACCACCTACGAGCAGTACTTC	CASSPELPLTHTTYEQYF
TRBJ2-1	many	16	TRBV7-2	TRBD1	TGTGCCAGCAGCTCCCGGGGGACAGGGGGCTACAATGAGCAGTTCTTC	CASSSRGTGGYNEQFF
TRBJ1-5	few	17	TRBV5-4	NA	TGTGCCAGCAGCTTAGGACCGTCACGGGATAGCAATCAGCCCCAGCATTTT	CASSLGPSRDSNQPQHF
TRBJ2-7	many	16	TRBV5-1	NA	TGCGCCAGCAGCTTGTCGGTCGCGAACAGGGCCTACGAGCAGTACTTC	CASSLSVANRAYEQYF
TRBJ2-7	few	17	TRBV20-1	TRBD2	TGCAGTGCTACGGGACTAGCGGGAGGGCGACCACTCTACGAGCAGTACTTC	CSATGLAGGRPLYEQYF
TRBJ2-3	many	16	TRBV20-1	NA	TGCAGTGCTAGAGATGCGGCTGGCGGCGTTCAAGATACGCAGTATTTT	CSARDAAGGVQDTQYF
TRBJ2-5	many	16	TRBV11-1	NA	TGTGCCAGCAGCGCCCCGGAATCGGAGACTCAAGAGACCCAGTACTTC	CASSAPESETQETQYF
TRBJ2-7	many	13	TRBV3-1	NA	TGTGCCAGCAGCCACCAACTAGGGTACGAGCAGTACTTC	CASSHQLGYEQYF
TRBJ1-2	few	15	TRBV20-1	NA	TGCAGTGCCCCACCGGGACATCTGGAGAACTATGGCTACACCTTC	CSAPPGHLENYGYTF
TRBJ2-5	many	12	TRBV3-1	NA	TGTGCCAGCAGCCTCCATCCCTGGGGACAGTACTTC	CASSLHPWGQYF
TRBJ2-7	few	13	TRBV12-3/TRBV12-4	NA	TGTGCCAGCCGGGCTAGAGGTTTTTACGAGCAGTACTTC	CASRARGFYEQYF